The 18 T cell receptor beta chains in this list originate from one sample, sequenced in a study of CD4 T cells in relation to SARS-CoV-2 and coronaviruses. Data came from immunoSEQ multiplex PCR; TCRdb stores just in-frame clones and leaves some out. The sample consists of some 21,000 clones, more than 60% of them appearing once. For these TCRs, the target antigens are not known. Before the COVID-19 pandemic, during about 2010-2019, CD4+ T cells were taken from unexposed donors. The cells were cultured for less than twelve days before CD4+ T cells were isolated. Source material: CD4+ T cells from PBMCs, cultured in vitro. Receptors originate from a human donor in good health.

The chain links TRBV7-3 to TRBJ2-7; 8 nucleotides agree with TRBD1. Trimming at V came to 5 bases and at J to 5 bases, leaving 8 bases not matched to a gene. This CDR3 has 14 amino acids. The germline CDR1 and CDR2 sequences are SGHTA and FQGTGA. The CDR3 loop is CASSATGALDEQYF. CDR3 nucleotide sequence: TGTGCCAGCAGCGCGACAGGGGCGCTGGACGAGCAGTACTTC.

V and J are TRBV5-8 and TRBJ2-5; no reliable D call. Trimming removed 0 bases from V and 4 bases from J, with 7 bases in between. The CDR3 is 13 residues long. The germline V gene encodes CDR1 SGHTS and CDR2 YDEGEE. The CDR3 is CASSLGLTETQYF. For the CDR3, the DNA is TGTGCCAGCAGCTTGGGGCTCACAGAGACCCAGTACTTC.

The gene calls are TRBV11-2 and TRBJ1-2; TRBD1 aligns across 8 bases. After removal of 4 bases from V and 5 bases from J, the junction contained 18 bases not matched to a gene. CDR3 size: 18 residues. In germline, CDR1 is SGHAT, CDR2 FQNNGV. CDR3 coding DNA: TGTGCCAGCAGCTCCTTAACGTCCCCCTCGGACAGGGTTTATGGCTACACCTTC. Protein: CASSSLTSPSDRVYGYTF.

The chain joins TRBV9 to TRBJ2-7; 7 bases align to TRBD1. The CDR3 runs 15 residues. CDR1 is SGDLS and CDR2 is YYNGEE in the germline V gene. J lost 3 bases, V lost 4 bases, and 10 bases had no gene match. CDR3 sequence: CASSTHGTANYEQYF. In DNA, the CDR3 is TGTGCCAGCAGCACACACGGGACAGCTAACTACGAGCAGTACTTC.

The chain uses TRBV11-3 and TRBJ2-3, with D perhaps given as TRBD1 or TRBD2 (5 bases each). This CDR3 has 14 residues. Trimming took off 1 base at V and 5 bases at J, with 10 bases between the two ends. The germline V gene encodes CDR1 SGHNT and CDR2 YENEEA. In DNA, the CDR3 is TGTGCCAGCAGCTTAGGACGGGACGGAGATACGCAGTATTTT. Translation gives CASSLGRDGDTQYF. Combining the CDR3 with reference TRBV11-3 and TRBJ2-3 gives the whole variable domain EAGVVQSPRYKIIEKKQPVAFWCNPISGHNTLYWYLQNLGQGPELLIRYENEEAVDDSQLPKDRFSAERLKGVDSTLKIQPAELGDSAVYLCASSLGRDGDTQYFGPGTRLTVL.

V gene TRBV2 combines with J gene TRBJ2-7, with TRBD1 matching over 8 bases. This CDR3 has 14 amino acids. J gave up 6 bases and V 6 bases, and 10 bases lay outside the gene matches. Germline V lookup: CDR1 SNHLY, CDR2 FYNNEI. The chain's CDR3 is CASSSLTTGGEQYF. In DNA form, the CDR3 reads TGTGCCAGCAGCTCTCTAACTACAGGGGGCGAGCAGTACTTC.

This clone was seen a few times. This chain uses TRBV4-2 with TRBJ1-2, with 9 bases that match TRBD1. The CDR3 is 17 residues long. The ends lost 1 base at V and 3 bases at J; junction bases unmatched: 9. The V gene's germline CDR1 is LGHNA and CDR2 YNFKEQ. The CDR3 region is CASSQALQGAGDYGYTF. DNA for the CDR3: TGTGCCAGCAGCCAAGCATTACAGGGGGCGGGGGACTATGGCTACACCTTC.

The chain joins TRBV5-8 to TRBJ2-5; a possible D gene is TRBD1 (6 bases). This CDR3 region has 14 residues. Looked up from germline, CDR1 is SGHTS and CDR2 is YDEGEE. V was clipped by 6 bases and J by 2 bases, with 14 bases between them. The CDR3 is CASTFGRGQETQYF. DNA for the CDR3: TGTGCCAGCACCTTCGGCAGGGGACAAGAGACCCAGTACTTC.

The chain has TRBV3-1 (or the pseudogene TRBV3-2) and TRBJ1-5; weak D call: TRBD1 (5 bases). The V and J ends lost 1 base and 3 bases respectively, with 10 bases between them. The CDR3 runs to 15 residues. The germline V gene has CDR1 LGHDT and CDR2 YNNKEL (reference sequence). In DNA, the CDR3 is TGTGCCAGCAGCCAAGGAGGGGAATCCAATCAGCCCCAGCATTTT. It specifies CASSQGGESNQPQHF.

V gene TRBV12-5 combines with J gene TRBJ1-2, with D tentatively TRBD1 (5 bases). The germline gives CDR1 LGHNT, CDR2 FRNRAP. This CDR3 region has 13 residues. Trimming took off 4 bases at V and 6 bases at J, with 12 bases between the two ends. CDR3 in amino acids: CASGSRGVDGYTF. For the CDR3, the DNA is TGTGCTAGTGGTTCTCGGGGCGTCGATGGCTACACCTTC.

The rearrangement links TRBV7-9 to TRBJ1-2, with no clear D. The CDR3 runs to 15 residues. V was trimmed by 3 bases and J by 3 bases, leaving 14 bases between them. Germline V gene sequence: CDR1 SEHNR, CDR2 FQNEAQ (reference sequence). CDR3 DNA sequence: TGTGCCAGCAGCTTGGCGATGGGGAGGGACTATGGCTACACCTTC. Its protein is CASSLAMGRDYGYTF.

The CDR3 nucleotides read TGCGCCAGCAGCGCCTGGACCGGGACAGGGTGGTACGAGCAGTACTTC. This encodes CASSAWTGTGWYEQYF. The V and J genes are TRBV5-1 and TRBJ2-7, with TRBD1 matching over 9 bases. CDR1 SGHRS and CDR2 YFSETQ come from the germline V gene. The CDR3 has 16 amino acids. J lost 4 bases, V lost 4 bases, and 12 bases had no gene match.

V is TRBV11-2 and J is TRBJ1-6; no clear D. This CDR3 has 16 residues. The V gene lost 1 base and the J gene lost 2 bases, with 9 bases spanning the gap. Per the germline V gene, CDR1 is SGHAT and CDR2 is FQNNGV. In DNA form, the CDR3 reads TGTGCCAGCAGCTTAGCGCAGGAGACCTATAATTCACCCCTCCACTTT. This encodes CASSLAQETYNSPLHF.

V gene TRBV5-1 combines with J gene TRBJ2-3; no clear D gene. Trimming shortened V by 5 bases and J by 2 bases, and 9 bases separated the two germline ends. Germline CDR1 SGHRS, CDR2 YFSETQ. The CDR3 has 13 residues. The CDR3 here is CASRWDYTDTQYF. CDR3 coding DNA: TGCGCCAGCAGGTGGGATTACACAGATACGCAGTATTTT.

The chain links TRBV7-3 to TRBJ2-2; 8 bases fit TRBD1. CDR1 is SGHTA, CDR2 FQGTGA, per germline. The CDR3 totals 15 residues. The V and J ends lost 0 bases and 8 bases, in that order; junction bases with no gene match: 5. The CDR3, as DNA: TGTGCCAGCAGCTTAACCTTTACAGGGGGAGGGGAGCTGTTTTTT. Translating it yields CASSLTFTGGGELFF.

This clone has a handful of counts. The V gene is TRBV7-2, the J gene TRBJ1-4; no reliable D call. The ends were cut back, 8 bases at V and 3 bases at J, with 10 bases in the middle. CDR3 size: 13 residues. Germline CDR1 reads SGHTA; CDR2 reads FQGNSA. The CDR3 DNA follows: TGTGCCAGCGGGAGTCAACCTAATGAAAAACTGTTTTTT. Amino acids: CASGSQPNEKLFF. Based on the CDR3 plus reference TRBV7-2 and TRBJ1-4, the full variable domain is GAGVSQSPSNKVTEKGKDVELRCDPISGHTALYWYRQSLGQGLEFLIYFQGNSAPDKSGLPSDRFSAERTGGSVSTLTIQRTQQEDSAVYLCASGSQPNEKLFFGSGTQLSVL.

V gene TRBV5-4 combines with J gene TRBJ2-1; D may be TRBD1 or TRBD2 (7 bases each). The CDR3 is made up of 14 amino acids. V was trimmed by 4 bases and J by 5 bases, leaving 13 bases between them. Per the germline V gene, CDR1 is SGHNT and CDR2 is YYREEE (reference sequence). This CDR3 is CASSHPGGDNEQFF. The CDR3 region has the DNA TGTGCCAGCAGCCACCCAGGGGGGGACAATGAGCAGTTCTTC.

The rearrangement uses TRBV6-4 and TRBJ2-2; tentative D call: TRBD1 (7 bases). Deletions cut 2 bases from V and 3 bases from J, with 25 bases between. The CDR3 covers 20 residues. Germline-derived CDR1 and CDR2 are MRHNA and SNTAGT. CDR3 bases: TGTGCCAGCAGTGACGGGGCCCAGGGGGGCGGGCGCTGGGACACCGGGGAGCTGTTTTTT. It specifies CASSDGAQGGGRWDTGELFF.